This T cell receptor (beta chain) appears in the sequencing data of a study of cytomegalovirus exposure and HLA in healthy donors. This clone was seen just once. The V gene's germline CDR1 is SEHNR and CDR2 FQNEAQ (reference sequence). This CDR3 has 15 amino acids. V lost 4 bases to trimming and J lost 1 base; unmatched junction nucleotides: 5. PCR used 60 Vbeta primers and 13 Jbeta primers. Profiled with immunoSEQ multiplex PCR; TCRdb holds only in-frame clones, not every one. Of almost 95,000 clones in the sample, roughly 69% were seen once. Sequenced input: PBMCs. J is TRBJ2-3 and V is TRBV7-9; 7 bases match TRBD1. This receptor was obtained from a man between 50 and 59 years old in good health and CMV-seronegative. CDR3 sequence: CASSYDRARTDTQYF. CDR3 in DNA: TGTGCCAGCAGCTATGACAGGGCTCGCACAGATACGCAGTATTTT.